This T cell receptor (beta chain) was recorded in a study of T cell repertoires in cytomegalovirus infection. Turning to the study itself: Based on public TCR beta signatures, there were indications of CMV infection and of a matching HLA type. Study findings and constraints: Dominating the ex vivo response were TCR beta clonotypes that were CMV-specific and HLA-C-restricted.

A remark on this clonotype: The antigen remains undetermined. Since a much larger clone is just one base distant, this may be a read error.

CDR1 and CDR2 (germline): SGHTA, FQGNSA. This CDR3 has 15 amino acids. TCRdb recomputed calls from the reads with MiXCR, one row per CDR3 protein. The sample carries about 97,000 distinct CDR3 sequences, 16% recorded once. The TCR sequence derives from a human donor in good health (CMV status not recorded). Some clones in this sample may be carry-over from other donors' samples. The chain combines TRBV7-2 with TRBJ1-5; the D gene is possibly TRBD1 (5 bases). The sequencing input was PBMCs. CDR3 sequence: CASSLRGAGNQPLHF. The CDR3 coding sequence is TGTGCCAGCAGCTTACGGGGCGCCGGCAATCAGCCCCTGCATTTT.